One sample yielded the 24 T cell receptor beta chains listed below, sequenced in a study of regulatory T cells in long-lasting Graves disease. The TCR beta library used iRepertoire HTBI primers with Arm-PCR amplification of CDR3. From the multiplex PCR reads, TCRdb called clonotypes with MiXCR, one entry per CDR3 protein. The table includes about 540,000 distinct CDR3 sequences, approximately 15% detected once. Time point here: newly diagnosed GD, antithyroid drugs for less than 3 months. PBMC RNA served as the TCR library source. These data were also filed under a second study, of T cells in Graves' hyperthyroidism and ophthalmopathy.

Material: peripheral blood mononuclear cells (PBMCs), obtained at new diagnosis, from a patient treated with antithyroid drugs. These receptors came from a man under 40 with Graves disease.

Many counts were recorded for this clonotype. This chain connects TRBV10-3 to TRBJ2-7, with 10 bases lining up with TRBD1. CDR1 ENHRY and CDR2 SYGVKD come from the germline V gene. Trimming took 6 bases from V and 3 from J; bases not matched to a gene: 8. This CDR3 has 15 amino acids. The CDR3 here is CAISPGQGLYYEQYF. The CDR3 DNA reads as TGTGCCATCAGCCCGGGACAGGGGCTATACTACGAGCAGTACTTC.

This clonotype appeared many times. The CDR3 DNA sequence: TGTGCCAGCAGCCCGACAGGGCCGAACACTGAAGCTTTCTTT. Amino acid sequence: CASSPTGPNTEAFF. The V and J genes are TRBV3-1 and TRBJ1-1; 7 positions agree with TRBD1. Germline CDR1 reads LGHDT; CDR2 reads YNNKEL (reference sequence). V gave up 4 bases and J gave up 1 base; unmatched junction bases: 3. The CDR3 is made up of 14 amino acids.

The chain uses TRBV7-9 and TRBJ1-2; D is uncertain. The germline CDR1 and CDR2 sequences are SEHNR and FQNEAQ (reference sequence). V was clipped by 4 bases and J by 7 bases, with 13 bases between them. This CDR3 has 13 amino acids. For the CDR3, the DNA is TGTGCCAGCAGCTCCTCAGGTGGGAGTGGCTACACCTTC. As protein: CASSSSGGSGYTF.

This clonotype was counted a few times. The rearrangement joins TRBV7-2 to TRBJ1-2, with 7 positions matching TRBD1. The CDR3 runs 15 residues. The V segment lost 0 bases and the J segment 5 bases; nucleotides outside the gene matches: 6. Germline loops: CDR1 SGHTA, CDR2 FQGNSA. The CDR3 sequence: CASSLALGTVYGYTF. DNA of the CDR3: TGTGCCAGCAGCTTAGCGCTCGGGACAGTTTATGGCTACACCTTC.

This clonotype was observed at least ten times. V is TRBV30 and J is TRBJ2-5; 7 bases fit TRBD2. Trimming removed 3 bases from V and 5 bases from J; junction bases left unmatched: 12. The CDR3 loop spans 15 amino acids. Germline-derived CDR1 and CDR2 are GTSNPN and SVGIG (reference sequence). CDR3 in DNA: TGTGCCTGGAGGGACGGGAGGTGGTCGGGTGAGACCCAGTACTTC. Amino acid sequence: CAWRDGRWSGETQYF.

This clonotype was counted many times. Written as DNA, the CDR3 is TGTGCCAGCAGCTTGACAGGGTATGGAGAGACCCAGTACTTC. Protein: CASSLTGYGETQYF. This chain connects TRBV7-9 to TRBJ2-5; 7 bases line up with TRBD1. This CDR3 region has 14 residues. Germline CDR1 SEHNR, CDR2 FQNEAQ (reference sequence). V shed 3 bases and J 4 bases; nucleotides not matched to a gene: 5. Supplemented by reference TRBV7-9 and TRBJ2-5, the full variable domain reads DTGVSQNPRHKITKRGQNVTFRCDPISEHNRLYWYRQTLGQGPEFLTYFQNEAQLEKSRLLSDRFSAERPKGSFSTLEIQRTEQGDSAMYLCASSLTGYGETQYFGPGTRLLVL.

This clonotype occurred many times. The V gene is TRBV27, the J gene TRBJ1-4, with TRBD1 identical over 9 bases. The CDR3 has 14 amino acids. Germline CDR1 MNHEY, CDR2 SMNVEV (reference sequence). V dropped 4 bases and J dropped 7; count of bases not matched to a gene: 4. CDR3 in amino acids: CASSWAGQGEKLFF. The CDR3, as DNA: TGTGCCAGCAGTTGGGCGGGACAGGGTGAAAAACTGTTTTTT.

In the case of this clonotype: One base away lies a much larger clone, so this may be a sequencing read error. It is likely a read error, because the conserved phenylalanine at the end of the CDR3 is missing. This chain links TRBV2 with TRBJ1-2, with D hard to call. The CDR3 has 14 residues. V shed 6 bases and J shed 7 bases, with 18 bases lying between them. The germline gives CDR1 SNHLY, CDR2 FYNNEI. The CDR3 region has the DNA TGTGCCAGCAGACTGCACACATCGGGCGGTGGCTACACCCTC. This gives the protein CASRLHTSGGGYTL.

This clonotype was recorded at least ten times. The chain couples TRBV7-2 to TRBJ2-3; 11 nucleotides match TRBD2. Germline V gives CDR1 SGHTA, CDR2 FQGNSA. V was pared by 5 bases and J by 3 bases, with 4 bases of the junction left unmatched. The CDR3 runs to 15 residues. CDR3 nucleotide sequence: TGTGCCAGCAGCCCGACTAGCGGGACTACAGATACGCAGTATTTT. Encoded protein: CASSPTSGTTDTQYF.

Concerning this clonotype itself: Given a much more abundant clone one base away, this may be a read error. V gene TRBV6-1 combines with J gene TRBJ2-7; D uncertain. V was shortened by 6 bases and J by 5 bases, with 14 bases between the two germline ends. This CDR3 spans 13 amino acids. The germline CDR1 and CDR2 sequences are MNHNS and SASEGT. The CDR3 nucleotides read TGTGCCAGCAGCCCGCTCGGACGGGACGAGCAGTACTTC. Translated, it gives CASSPLGRDEQYF.

V and J are TRBV6-4 and TRBJ2-2; maybe TRBD1 (5 bases). This CDR3 region has 13 residues. The germline V and J ends were trimmed by 4 bases and 7 bases, with 10 bases remaining between them. Germline V gives CDR1 MRHNA, CDR2 SNTAGT. The CDR3 nucleotides read TGTGCCAGCAGTGGGGGCCGCAACGGGGAGCTGTTTTTT. As protein: CASSGGRNGELFF.

This clonotype was seen repeatedly, ten times or more. This chain connects TRBV28 to TRBJ1-3; D perhaps matches TRBD1 (6 bases). The CDR3 runs 14 residues. Germline V gives CDR1 MDHEN, CDR2 SYDVKM. V lost 7 bases to trimming and J lost 4 bases, with 14 bases between them. The CDR3 DNA sequence: TGTGCCAGCATCGACAGGTCGAGCGGAAACACCATATATTTT. Translated, it gives CASIDRSSGNTIYF. Complete variable domain (other parts from reference TRBV28 and TRBJ1-3): DVKVTQSSRYLVKRTGEKVFLECVQDMDHENMFWYRQDPGLGLRLIYFSYDVKMKEKGDIPEGYSVSREKKERFSLILESASTNQTSMYLCASIDRSSGNTIYFGEGSWLTVV.

Ten or more counts support this clonotype. The chain combines TRBV20-1 with TRBJ1-1; D is ambiguous. V lost 0 bases and J lost 1, with 9 bases in between. CDR1 DFQATT and CDR2 SNEGSKA come from the germline V gene (reference sequence). The CDR3 totals 14 residues. The CDR3 sequence: CSARDPGWNTEAFF. CDR3 nucleotide sequence: TGCAGTGCTAGAGATCCGGGATGGAACACTGAAGCTTTCTTT.

This clonotype was detected ten times or more. This chain uses TRBV2 with TRBJ1-1, with a possible D match to TRBD1 (6 bases). Germline V gives CDR1 SNHLY, CDR2 FYNNEI. The length of the CDR3 is 14 residues. Trimming pared 1 base from V and 6 bases from J, leaving 12 bases between. This CDR3 is CASSEGGGRAEAFF. CDR3 sequence (DNA): TGTGCCAGCAGTGAAGGTGGGGGGCGGGCTGAAGCTTTCTTT.

Many counts were recorded for this clonotype. The rearrangement links TRBV7-2 to TRBJ2-3; possibly TRBD2 for D (6 bases). The CDR3 has 15 amino acids. Trimming shortened V by 3 bases and J by 4 bases, and 14 bases separated the two germline ends. Germline-derived CDR1 and CDR2 are SGHTA and FQGNSA. The CDR3 bases are TGTGCCAGCAGCTTTACCCGGGGGAGAGCAGATACGCAGTATTTT. This gives the protein CASSFTRGRADTQYF.

This clonotype occurred many times. V gene TRBV25-1 combines with J gene TRBJ2-1, with D maybe TRBD2 (5 bases). The germline CDR1 and CDR2 sequences are MGHDK and SYGVNS. CDR3 size: 13 residues. Deletions cut 9 bases from V and 2 bases from J, with 11 bases between. For the CDR3, the DNA is TGTGCCAGTTGGACTCAAACCTACAATGAGCAGTTCTTC. Translated: CASWTQTYNEQFF.

This chain joins TRBV24-1 and TRBJ2-7; 8 nucleotides align to TRBD1. V lost 4 bases, J lost 3 bases, and 10 bases stayed unmatched. Germline-derived CDR1 and CDR2 are KGHDR and SFDVKD. The CDR3 consists of 16 residues. CDR3 in DNA: TGTGCCACCAGTGAAACCGGACAGGGCCATAACTACGAGCAGTACTTC. Translation gives CATSETGQGHNYEQYF.

The chain couples TRBV11-3 to TRBJ1-3; D not resolved. The CDR3 spans 13 residues. The germline V and J ends were trimmed by 5 bases and 8 bases, with 13 bases remaining between them. Germline V gene lookup returns CDR1 SGHNT and CDR2 YENEEA. The CDR3 DNA follows: TGTGCCAGCAGCCTCCGTGGAGGACACACCATATATTTT. Its translation: CASSLRGGHTIYF.

This clonotype was counted a few times. The V call is TRBV29-1, the J call TRBJ2-7, with TRBD2 matching over 8 bases. The CDR3 has 16 amino acids. V shed 0 bases and J 4 bases; nucleotides not matched to a gene: 11. Germline loops: CDR1 SQVTM, CDR2 ANQGSEA. In DNA form, the CDR3 reads TGCAGCGTTGAAGATCCTTCGGGACTAGAGATGTACGAGCAGTACTTC. Translated: CSVEDPSGLEMYEQYF.

Ten or more counts support this clonotype. J is TRBJ1-2 and V is TRBV14; no definite D call. The CDR3 sequence is 14 residues long. Per the germline V gene, CDR1 is SGHDN and CDR2 is FVKESK. Trimming removed 5 bases at V and 3 bases at J, with 13 bases between. The CDR3 sequence is CASSGLGTYYGYTF. CDR3 nucleotides: TGTGCCAGCAGCGGCCTGGGAACTTACTATGGCTACACCTTC.

V usage is TRBV19 and J usage is TRBJ2-6; 8 positions match TRBD1. The CDR3 extends over 17 amino acids. Trimming cost V 5 bases and J 2 bases; bases outside gene matches: 8. Germline CDR1 is LNHDA and CDR2 is SQIVND (reference sequence). The CDR3 protein is CASSFPGGVAGANVLTF. The CDR3, as DNA: TGTGCCAGTAGTTTCCCAGGGGGCGTCGCTGGGGCCAACGTCCTGACTTTC.

This clonotype was recorded a few times. The chain joins TRBV20-1 to TRBJ2-1, with 7 positions matching TRBD2. CDR1 is DFQATT and CDR2 is SNEGSKA in the germline V gene (reference sequence). This CDR3 region has 14 residues. The V segment lost 6 bases and the J segment 3 bases; nucleotides outside the gene matches: 8. The CDR3 here is CSAISGSLYNEQFF. The CDR3 DNA reads TGCAGTGCGATTAGCGGGTCTCTCTACAATGAGCAGTTCTTC.

The gene calls are TRBV5-1 and TRBJ2-1; 12 nucleotides match TRBD2. The trim removed 0 bases at V and 6 bases at J, leaving 4 bases unmatched. The CDR3 loop spans 16 amino acids. CDR1 and CDR2 from the germline V gene are SGHRS and YFSETQ. The CDR3 DNA is TGCGCCAGCAGCTTGGGGACTAGCGGGACCTCCAATGAGCAGTTCTTC. This translates into CASSLGTSGTSNEQFF.

This clonotype has only a few counts. The rearrangement uses TRBV20-1 and TRBJ1-2, with 7 bases aligning to TRBD1. Losses at the gene ends were 0 bases for V and 8 bases for J; bases not matched to a gene: 9. CDR3 length equals 14 residues. Germline V gene data show CDR1 as DFQATT and CDR2 as SNEGSKA (reference sequence). The CDR3 loop is CSARDRGTASGYTF. CDR3 sequence (DNA): TGCAGTGCTAGAGATCGTGGGACAGCCTCCGGCTACACCTTC.